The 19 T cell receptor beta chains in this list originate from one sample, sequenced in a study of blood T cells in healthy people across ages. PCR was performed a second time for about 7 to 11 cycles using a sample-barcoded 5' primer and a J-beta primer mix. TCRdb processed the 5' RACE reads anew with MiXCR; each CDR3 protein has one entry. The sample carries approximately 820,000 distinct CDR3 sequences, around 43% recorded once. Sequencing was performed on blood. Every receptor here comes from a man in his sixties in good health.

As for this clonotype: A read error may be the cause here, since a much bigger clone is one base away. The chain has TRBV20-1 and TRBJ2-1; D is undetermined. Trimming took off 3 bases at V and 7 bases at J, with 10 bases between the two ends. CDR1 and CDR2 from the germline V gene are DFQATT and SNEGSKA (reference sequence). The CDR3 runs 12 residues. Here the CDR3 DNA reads TGCAGTGCTAGTGATCCCGGGAATGAGCAGTTCTTC. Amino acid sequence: CSASDPGNEQFF.

The CDR3 nucleotides read TGCGCCAGCAGCCAAGATTCAGGGGGCTGGTATGGCTACACCTTC. Amino acid sequence: CASSQDSGGWYGYTF. The V call is TRBV4-3, the J call TRBJ1-2; 8 bases fit TRBD1. The CDR3 runs 15 residues. With V trimmed by 0 bases and J by 5 bases, 5 bases remained unmatched. The germline V gene has CDR1 LGHNA and CDR2 YSLEER.

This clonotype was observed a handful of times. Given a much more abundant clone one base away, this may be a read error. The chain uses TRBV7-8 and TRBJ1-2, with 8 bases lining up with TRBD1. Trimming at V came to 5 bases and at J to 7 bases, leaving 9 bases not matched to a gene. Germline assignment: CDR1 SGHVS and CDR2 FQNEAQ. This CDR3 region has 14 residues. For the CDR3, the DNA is TGTGCCAGCAGCGTCGATCGGACAGGGTCTGGCTACACCTTC. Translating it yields CASSVDRTGSGYTF.

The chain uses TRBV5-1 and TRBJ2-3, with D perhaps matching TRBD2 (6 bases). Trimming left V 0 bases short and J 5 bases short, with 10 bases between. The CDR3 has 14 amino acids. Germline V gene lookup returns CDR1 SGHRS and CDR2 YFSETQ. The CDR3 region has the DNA TGCGCCAGCAGCTTGGTCCGGGAGTTAGATACGCAGTATTTT. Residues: CASSLVRELDTQYF.

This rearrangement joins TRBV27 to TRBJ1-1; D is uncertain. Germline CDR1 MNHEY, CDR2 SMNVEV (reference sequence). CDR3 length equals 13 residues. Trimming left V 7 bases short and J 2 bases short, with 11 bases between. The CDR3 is CASTMRANTEAFF. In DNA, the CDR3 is TGTGCCAGCACCATGCGGGCTAACACTGAAGCTTTCTTT.

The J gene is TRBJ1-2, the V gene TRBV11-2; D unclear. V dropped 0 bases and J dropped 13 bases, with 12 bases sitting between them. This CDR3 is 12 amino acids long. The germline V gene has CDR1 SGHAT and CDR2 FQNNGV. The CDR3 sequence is CASSLEEARSTF. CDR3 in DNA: TGTGCCAGCAGCTTAGAAGAGGCTCGGAGCACCTTC.

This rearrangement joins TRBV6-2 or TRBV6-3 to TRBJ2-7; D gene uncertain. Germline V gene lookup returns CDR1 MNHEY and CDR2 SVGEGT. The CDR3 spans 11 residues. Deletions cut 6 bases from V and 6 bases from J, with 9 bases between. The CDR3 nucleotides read TGTGCCAGCAGCCCCTTTTTCGAGCAGTACTTC. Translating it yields CASSPFFEQYF.

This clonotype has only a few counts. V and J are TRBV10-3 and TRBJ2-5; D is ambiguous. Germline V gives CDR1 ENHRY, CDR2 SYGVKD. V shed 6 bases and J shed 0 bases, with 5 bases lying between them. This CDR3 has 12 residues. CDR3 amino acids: CAIRGYQETQYF. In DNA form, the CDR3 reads TGTGCCATCAGGGGCTACCAAGAGACCCAGTACTTC.

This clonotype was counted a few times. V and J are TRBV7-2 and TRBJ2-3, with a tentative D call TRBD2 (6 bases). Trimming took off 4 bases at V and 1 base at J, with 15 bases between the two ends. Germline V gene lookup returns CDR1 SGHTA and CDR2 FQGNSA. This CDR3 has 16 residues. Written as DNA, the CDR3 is TGTGCCAGCAGCTCTAGCGCTGGGGACCGCACAGATACGCAGTATTTT. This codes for CASSSSAGDRTDTQYF.

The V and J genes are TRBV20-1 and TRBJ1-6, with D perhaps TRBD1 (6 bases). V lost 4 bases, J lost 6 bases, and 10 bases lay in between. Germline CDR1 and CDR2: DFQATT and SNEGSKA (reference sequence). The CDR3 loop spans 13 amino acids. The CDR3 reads CSAIGQSNSPLHF. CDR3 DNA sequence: TGCAGTGCTATTGGACAGTCTAATTCACCCCTCCACTTT.

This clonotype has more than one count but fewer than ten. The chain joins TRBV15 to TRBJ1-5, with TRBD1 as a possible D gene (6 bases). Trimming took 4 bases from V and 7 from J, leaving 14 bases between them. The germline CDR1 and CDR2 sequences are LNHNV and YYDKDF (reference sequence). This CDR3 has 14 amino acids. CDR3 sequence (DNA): TGTGCCACCAGCAAGGGCGGGGGGCGGCAGCCCCAGCATTTT. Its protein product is CATSKGGGRQPQHF.

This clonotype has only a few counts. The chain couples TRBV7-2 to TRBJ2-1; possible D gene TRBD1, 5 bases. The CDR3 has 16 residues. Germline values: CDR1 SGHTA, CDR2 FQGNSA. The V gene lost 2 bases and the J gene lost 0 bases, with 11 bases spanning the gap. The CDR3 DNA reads TGTGCCAGCAGCTTAAGGTACAGGAGCTCCTACAATGAGCAGTTCTTC. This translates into CASSLRYRSSYNEQFF.

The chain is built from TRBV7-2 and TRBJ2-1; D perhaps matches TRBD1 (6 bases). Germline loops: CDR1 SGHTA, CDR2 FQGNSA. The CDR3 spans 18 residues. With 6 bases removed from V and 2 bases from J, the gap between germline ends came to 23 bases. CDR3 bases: TGTGCCAGCAGACCTTCACAAGGGCTCAGGGGCCCCTACAATGAGCAGTTCTTC. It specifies CASRPSQGLRGPYNEQFF.

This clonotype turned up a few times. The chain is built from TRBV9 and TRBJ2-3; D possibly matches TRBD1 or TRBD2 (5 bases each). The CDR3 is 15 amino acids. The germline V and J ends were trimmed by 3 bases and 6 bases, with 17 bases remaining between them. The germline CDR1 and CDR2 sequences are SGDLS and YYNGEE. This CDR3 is CASSGDESFGDTQYF. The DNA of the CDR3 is TGTGCCAGCAGCGGGGACGAGAGCTTCGGGGATACGCAGTATTTT.

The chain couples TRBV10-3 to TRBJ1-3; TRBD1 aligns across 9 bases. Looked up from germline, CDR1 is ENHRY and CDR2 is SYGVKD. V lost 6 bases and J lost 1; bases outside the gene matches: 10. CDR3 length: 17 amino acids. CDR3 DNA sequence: TGTGCCATCAGCTCAATCCCGACAGGGGGTTCTGGAAACACCATATATTTT. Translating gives CAISSIPTGGSGNTIYF.

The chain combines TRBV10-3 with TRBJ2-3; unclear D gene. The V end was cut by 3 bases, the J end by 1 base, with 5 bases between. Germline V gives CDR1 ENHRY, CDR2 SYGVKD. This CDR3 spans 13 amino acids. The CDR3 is CAISDMRTDTQYF. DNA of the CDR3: TGTGCCATCAGTGACATGCGCACAGATACGCAGTATTTT.

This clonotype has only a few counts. CDR3 bases: TGTGCCAGCAGCCAGAGTGGAAATCAGCCCCAGCATTTT. Residues: CASSQSGNQPQHF. The chain carries TRBV7-2 and TRBJ1-5; D is undetermined. This CDR3 has 13 amino acids. CDR1 is SGHTA and CDR2 is FQGNSA in the germline V gene. Trimming cost V 5 bases and J 4 bases, with 9 bases left between them.

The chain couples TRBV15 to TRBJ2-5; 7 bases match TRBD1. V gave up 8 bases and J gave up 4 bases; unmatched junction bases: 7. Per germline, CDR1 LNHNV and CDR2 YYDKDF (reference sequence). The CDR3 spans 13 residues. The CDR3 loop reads CATAEAGGETQYF. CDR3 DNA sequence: TGTGCCACCGCGGAGGCAGGGGGAGAGACCCAGTACTTC.

The CDR3 sequence: CASSAADGGSTEAFF. As DNA, the CDR3 is TGTGCCAGCAGCGCTGCGGACGGGGGGAGCACTGAAGCTTTCTTT. The chain recombines TRBV27 with TRBJ1-1, with a weak D call TRBD1 (5 bases). CDR1 is MNHEY, CDR2 SMNVEV, per germline (reference sequence). V lost 6 bases and J 4 bases, leaving 18 bases between the germline ends. This CDR3 is 15 amino acids long.